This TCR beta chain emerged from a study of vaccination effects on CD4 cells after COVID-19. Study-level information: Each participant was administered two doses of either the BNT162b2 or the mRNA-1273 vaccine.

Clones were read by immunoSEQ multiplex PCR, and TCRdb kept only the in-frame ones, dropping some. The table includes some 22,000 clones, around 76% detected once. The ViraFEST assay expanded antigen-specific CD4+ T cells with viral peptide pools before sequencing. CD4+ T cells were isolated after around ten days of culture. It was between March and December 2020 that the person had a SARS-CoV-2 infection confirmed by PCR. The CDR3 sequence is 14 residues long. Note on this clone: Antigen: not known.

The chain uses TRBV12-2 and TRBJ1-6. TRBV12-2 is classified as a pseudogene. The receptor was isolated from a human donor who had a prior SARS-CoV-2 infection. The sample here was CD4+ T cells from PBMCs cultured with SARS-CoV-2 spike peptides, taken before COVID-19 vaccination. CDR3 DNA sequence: TGTGCAAGTCGCCTTAAGGTAGGTTCCTCACCCCTCCACTTT. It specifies CASRLKVGSSPLHF.